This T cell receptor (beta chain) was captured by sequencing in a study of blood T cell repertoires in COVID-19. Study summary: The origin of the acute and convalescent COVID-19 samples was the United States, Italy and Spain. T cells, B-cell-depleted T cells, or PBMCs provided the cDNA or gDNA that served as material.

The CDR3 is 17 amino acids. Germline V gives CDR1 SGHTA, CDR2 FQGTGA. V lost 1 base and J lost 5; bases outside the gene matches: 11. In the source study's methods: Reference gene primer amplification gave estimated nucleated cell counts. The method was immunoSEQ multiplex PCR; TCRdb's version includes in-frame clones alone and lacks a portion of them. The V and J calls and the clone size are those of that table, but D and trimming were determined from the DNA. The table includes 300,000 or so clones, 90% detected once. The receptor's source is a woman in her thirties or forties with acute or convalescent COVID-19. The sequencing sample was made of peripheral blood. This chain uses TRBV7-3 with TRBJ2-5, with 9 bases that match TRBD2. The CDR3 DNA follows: TGTGCCAGCAGCTTAATACCTAGCGGGGTGTTTGGGGAGACCCAGTACTTC. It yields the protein CASSLIPSGVFGETQYF.